The present TCR beta chain was sequenced within a study of tumor-infiltrating lymphocytes in primary liver carcinoma. Researchers generated TCR beta cDNA from about 460 ng of total RNA, relying on a constant-region primer. Library construction for TCR beta comprised three nested multiplex PCR rounds performed with slightly modified ARM-PCR. Rounds one and two of PCR, each of roughly 10 cycles, were primed with TRBV1-TRBV30 forward primers and a C-beta reverse primer. TCRdb called the multiplex PCR reads again in MiXCR, with one record for every CDR3 protein. The sample yields roughly 53,000 distinct CDR3 sequences, 60% to 75% seen once. The CDR3 runs to 13 residues. Between the trimmed V and J ends, which lost 6 bases and 4 bases, there was a span of 13 bases. Germline CDR1 is MNHNY and CDR2 is SVGAGI (reference sequence). It was from about 20-30 mg of unsorted bulk tissue that RNA and DNA were co-extracted.

The V gene is TRBV6-6, the J gene TRBJ2-7, with D unresolved. The clonotype comes from a middle-aged man with primary liver carcinoma and hepatitis B virus infection. Material for sequencing was liver tumor tissue from sampling region 2. Subset denoted: tumor region T2, inferior pole. The CDR3 reads CASRRGSSYEQYV. The CDR3 DNA sequence: TGTGCCAGCAGACGAGGAAGTAGTTACGAGCAGTACGTC.